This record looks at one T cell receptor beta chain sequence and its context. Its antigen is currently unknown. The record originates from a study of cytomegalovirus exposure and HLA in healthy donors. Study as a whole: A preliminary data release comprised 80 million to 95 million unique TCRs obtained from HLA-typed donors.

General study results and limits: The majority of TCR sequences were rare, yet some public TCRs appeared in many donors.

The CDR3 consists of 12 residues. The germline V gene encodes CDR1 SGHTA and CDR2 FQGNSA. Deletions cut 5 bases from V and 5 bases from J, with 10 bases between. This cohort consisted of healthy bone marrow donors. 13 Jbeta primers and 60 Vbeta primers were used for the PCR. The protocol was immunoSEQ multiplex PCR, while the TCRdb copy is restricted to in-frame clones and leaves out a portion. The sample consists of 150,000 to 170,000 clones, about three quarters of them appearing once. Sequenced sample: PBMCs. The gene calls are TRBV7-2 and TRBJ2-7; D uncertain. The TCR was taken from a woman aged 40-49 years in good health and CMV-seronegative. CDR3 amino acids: CASSHLINEQYF. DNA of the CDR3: TGTGCCAGCAGCCACTTAATCAACGAGCAGTACTTC. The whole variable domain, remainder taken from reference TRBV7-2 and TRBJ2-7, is GAGVSQSPSNKVTEKGKDVELRCDPISGHTALYWYRQSLGQGLEFLIYFQGNSAPDKSGLPSDRFSAERTGGSVSTLTIQRTQQEDSAVYLCASSHLINEQYFGPGTRLTVT.